These 8 T cell receptor beta chains came from one sample sequenced in a study of graft-versus-host responses after intestinal transplantation. Repertoires were generated with immunoSEQ multiplex PCR, while TCRdb's copy carries only in-frame clones and drops some. The sample yields roughly 43,000 clones, about 95% seen once. The starting material was PBMCs, obtained around 350 days after intestinal transplant. The receptors stem from a human patient who received an intestinal transplant, so some T cells may come from the graft donor.

This rearrangement joins TRBV5-1 to TRBJ2-7, with D perhaps matching TRBD2 (6 bases). The CDR3 extends over 13 amino acids. Trimming took off 3 bases at V and 3 bases at J, with 10 bases between the two ends. From germline, CDR1 is SGHRS and CDR2 YFSETQ. Here the CDR3 DNA reads TGCGCCAGCAGCTCGGGAGCTCACTACGAGCAGTACTTC. This encodes CASSSGAHYEQYF.

The chain couples TRBV5-4 to TRBJ2-3; 13 nucleotides match TRBD2. V gave up 3 bases and J gave up 5 bases; unmatched junction bases: 6. Germline values: CDR1 SGHNT, CDR2 YYREEE (reference sequence). CDR3 length: 16 residues. The CDR3 sequence: CASSYGLAGEGDTQYF. In DNA form, the CDR3 reads TGTGCCAGCAGCTATGGACTAGCGGGGGAGGGAGATACGCAGTATTTT.

V is TRBV6-5 and J is TRBJ2-7; possibly TRBD1 or TRBD2 for D (7 bases each). The germline CDR1 and CDR2 sequences are MNHEY and SVGAGI. The CDR3 is made up of 13 amino acids. Trimming left V 8 bases short and J 3 bases short, with 14 bases between. The CDR3, as DNA: TGTGCCAGCGGGAGGGACAGAGACTACGAGCAGTACTTC. This codes for CASGRDRDYEQYF.

J is TRBJ2-3 and V is TRBV11-2; 7 bases line up with TRBD2. The ends lost 5 bases at V and 7 bases at J; junction bases unmatched: 6. The CDR3 length is 13 residues. CDR1 is SGHAT, CDR2 FQNNGV, per germline. CDR3 bases: TGTGCCAGCAGCCGGACTAGATCGAATACGCAGTATTTT. Protein sequence: CASSRTRSNTQYF. The entire variable domain, with the rest obtained from reference TRBV11-2 and TRBJ2-3, is as follows: EAGVAQSPRYKIIEKRQSVAFWCNPISGHATLYWYQQILGQGPKLLIQFQNNGVVDDSQLPKDRFSAERLKGVDSTLKIQPAKLEDSAVYLCASSRTRSNTQYFGPGTRLTVL.

In this sample, this clone turned up a few times. The rearrangement links TRBV18 to TRBJ1-3; no definite D call. This CDR3 contains 13 residues. Trimming shortened V by 8 bases and J by 1 base, and 9 bases separated the two germline ends. Germline CDR1 KGHSH, CDR2 LQKENI. In nucleotides, the CDR3 is TGTGCCAGCCTGGACGTGTCTGGAAACACCATATATTTT. Protein product: CASLDVSGNTIYF.

The gene calls are TRBV29-1 and TRBJ1-1, with D unclear. This CDR3 is 14 amino acids long. V gave up 2 bases and J gave up 0 bases, with 10 bases separating them. CDR1 and CDR2 from the germline V gene are SQVTM and ANQGSEA. This CDR3 is CSVEPAWMNTEAFF. Written as DNA, the CDR3 is TGCAGCGTTGAACCAGCCTGGATGAACACTGAAGCTTTCTTT.

This chain uses TRBV9 with TRBJ2-7, with D unclear. Trimming took 3 bases from V and 5 from J, leaving 9 bases between them. The CDR3 consists of 12 residues. Germline CDR1 SGDLS, CDR2 YYNGEE. The CDR3 DNA sequence: TGTGCCAGCAGCGGACTCTCTGACGAGCAGTACTTC. Protein product: CASSGLSDEQYF.

The chain joins TRBV4-1 to TRBJ2-4; 7 nucleotides match TRBD1. Germline V gene sequence: CDR1 MGHRA, CDR2 YSYEKL. V dropped 4 bases and J dropped 0; count of bases not matched to a gene: 12. The CDR3 loop spans 18 amino acids. Here the CDR3 reads CASSLYDRALLAKNIQYF. The CDR3 nucleotides read TGCGCCAGCAGCCTATACGACAGGGCCTTACTAGCCAAAAACATTCAGTACTTC.